This T cell receptor beta chain was retrieved from a study of T cells in Graves' hyperthyroidism and ophthalmopathy. Patients showing uncontrolled infection, other autoimmune disease, pregnancy or lactation were ineligible. Each diagnosis drew on symptoms, thyroxine, TRAb, thyroid ultrasound and orbital computed tomography findings. Trimming took off 6 bases at V and 0 bases at J, with 12 bases between the two ends. Germline V lookup: CDR1 MDHEN, CDR2 SYDVKM. The CDR3 contains 15 residues. The investigators amplified TCR beta CDR3 regions from RNA transcripts. TCR CDR3 underwent first-round RT-PCR with the HTBI primer set. TCRdb reprocessed the multiplex PCR reads via MiXCR and lists one record per CDR3 protein. The top ten hold more than 30% of the sample, which has around 340,000 distinct CDR3 sequences, about a sixth seen once. In this sample, this clonotype turned up many times. Its matching antigen is unknown.

Study-wide results and caveats: Most thyroid clonotypes that were expanded above 0.001 also turned up in blood. Before onset, by a median of approximately 5.9 months, the model predicted ophthalmopathy.

Sequencing was done on a sample of blood. The rearrangement joins TRBV28 to TRBJ1-5; D remains ambiguous. This TCR derives from a woman under 40 with Graves' hyperthyroidism that later progressed to Graves' ophthalmopathy. The DNA for the CDR3 is TGTGCCAGCAGCCCCTTATTGTATAGCAATCAGCCCCAGCATTTT. The encoded protein is CASSPLLYSNQPQHF.